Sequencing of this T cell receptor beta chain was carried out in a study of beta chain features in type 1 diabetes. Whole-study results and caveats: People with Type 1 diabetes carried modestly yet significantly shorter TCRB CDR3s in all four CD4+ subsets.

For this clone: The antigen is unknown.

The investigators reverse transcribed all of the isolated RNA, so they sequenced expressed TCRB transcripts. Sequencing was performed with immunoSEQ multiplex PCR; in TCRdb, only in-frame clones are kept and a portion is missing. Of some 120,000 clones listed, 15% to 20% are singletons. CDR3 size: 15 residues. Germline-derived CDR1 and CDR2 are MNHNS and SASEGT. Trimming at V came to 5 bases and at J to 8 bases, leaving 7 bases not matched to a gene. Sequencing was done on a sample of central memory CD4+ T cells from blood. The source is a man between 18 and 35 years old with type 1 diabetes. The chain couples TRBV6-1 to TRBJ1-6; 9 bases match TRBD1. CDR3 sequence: CASSWTGDPYSPLHF. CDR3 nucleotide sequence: TGTGCCAGCAGTTGGACAGGGGACCCCTATTCACCCCTCCACTTT.